This T cell receptor beta chain appears in the sequencing data of a study of T cell changes during pregnancy in multiple sclerosis. The table came from immunoSEQ multiplex PCR; TCRdb's copy has only in-frame clones and leaves some out. The top ten hold about 2.6% of the sample, which has about 61,000 clones, roughly 93% seen once. J lost 4 bases, V lost 6 bases, and 11 bases had no gene match. Germline CDR1 MNHEY, CDR2 SMNVEV (reference sequence). This CDR3 contains 15 residues. This TCR derives from a female donor with multiple sclerosis, enrolled in a pregnancy study. The gene calls are TRBV27 and TRBJ2-7; 8 positions agree with TRBD1. Source: CD8+ T cells from peripheral blood mononuclear cells, taken in the third trimester of pregnancy. The CDR3, as DNA: TGTGCCAGCAGACCATCCGCAGGGGGCAATTACGAGCAGTACTTC. It is translated as CASRPSAGGNYEQYF.